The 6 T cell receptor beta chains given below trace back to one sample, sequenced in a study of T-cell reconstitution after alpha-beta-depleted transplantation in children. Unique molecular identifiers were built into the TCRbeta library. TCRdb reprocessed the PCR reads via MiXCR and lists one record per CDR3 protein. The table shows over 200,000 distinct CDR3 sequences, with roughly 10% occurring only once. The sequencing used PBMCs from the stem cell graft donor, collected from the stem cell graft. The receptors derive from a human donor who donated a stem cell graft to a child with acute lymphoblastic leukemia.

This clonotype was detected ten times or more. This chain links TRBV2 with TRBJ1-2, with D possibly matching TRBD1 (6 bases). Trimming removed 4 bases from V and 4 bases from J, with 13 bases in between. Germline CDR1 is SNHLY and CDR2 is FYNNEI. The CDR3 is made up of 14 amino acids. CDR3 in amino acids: CASSVGAESYGYTF. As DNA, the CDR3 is TGTGCCAGCAGTGTGGGGGCCGAAAGCTATGGCTACACCTTC.

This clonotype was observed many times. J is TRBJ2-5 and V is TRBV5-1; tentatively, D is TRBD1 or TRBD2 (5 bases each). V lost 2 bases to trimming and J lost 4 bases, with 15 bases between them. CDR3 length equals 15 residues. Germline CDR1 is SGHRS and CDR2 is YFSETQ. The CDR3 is CASSLPGRNGETQYF. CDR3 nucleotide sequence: TGCGCCAGCAGCTTACCGGGACGCAATGGAGAGACCCAGTACTTC.

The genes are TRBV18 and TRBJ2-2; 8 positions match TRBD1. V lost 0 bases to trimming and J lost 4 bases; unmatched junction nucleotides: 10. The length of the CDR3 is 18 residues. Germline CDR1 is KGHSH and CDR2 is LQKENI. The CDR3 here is CASSPPGTGRGSTGELFF. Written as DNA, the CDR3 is TGTGCCAGCTCACCACCTGGGACAGGACGCGGGTCCACCGGGGAGCTGTTTTTT.

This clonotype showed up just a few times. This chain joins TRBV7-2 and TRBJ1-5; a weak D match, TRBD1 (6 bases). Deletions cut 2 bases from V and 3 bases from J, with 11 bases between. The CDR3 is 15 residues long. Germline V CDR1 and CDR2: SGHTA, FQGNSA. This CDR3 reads CASSLWGADNQPQHF. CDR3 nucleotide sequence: TGTGCCAGCAGCTTATGGGGGGCGGACAATCAGCCCCAGCATTTT.

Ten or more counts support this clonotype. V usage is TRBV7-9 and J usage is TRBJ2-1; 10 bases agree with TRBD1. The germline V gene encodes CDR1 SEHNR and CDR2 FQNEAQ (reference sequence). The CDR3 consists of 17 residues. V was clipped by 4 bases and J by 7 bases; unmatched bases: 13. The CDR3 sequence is CASSSTTGGERGNEQFF. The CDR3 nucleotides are TGTGCCAGCAGCTCCACGACAGGGGGCGAGAGGGGGAATGAGCAGTTCTTC.

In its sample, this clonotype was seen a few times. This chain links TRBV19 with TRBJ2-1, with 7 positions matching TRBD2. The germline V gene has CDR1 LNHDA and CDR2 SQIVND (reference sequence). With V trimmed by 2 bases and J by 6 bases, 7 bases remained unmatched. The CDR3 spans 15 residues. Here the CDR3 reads CASSIYGGSVNEQFF. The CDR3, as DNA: TGTGCCAGTAGTATATACGGGGGGTCTGTCAATGAGCAGTTCTTC. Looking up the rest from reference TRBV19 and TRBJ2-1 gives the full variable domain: DGGITQSPKYLFRKEGQNVTLSCEQNLNHDAMYWYRQDPGQGLRLIYYSQIVNDFQKGDIAEGYSVSREKKESFPLTVTSAQKNPTAFYLCASSIYGGSVNEQFFGPGTRLTVL.